These 32 T cell receptor beta chains originate from one sample sequenced in a study of blood T cell repertoires in COVID-19. The data were produced by immunoSEQ multiplex PCR, yet TCRdb's version contains in-frame clones alone and is incomplete. The repertoire includes roughly 200,000 clones, roughly 90% of them detected once, and roughly 3.2% sits in the top ten. The material sequenced was PBMCs or T cells enriched from blood (not recorded which). Receptors originate from a woman between 45 and 65 years old in a cohort exposed to, infected with or recovered from COVID-19 (not recorded which).

The chain links TRBV24-1 to TRBJ1-4; no clear D gene. The germline CDR1 and CDR2 sequences are KGHDR and SFDVKD. The CDR3 contains 15 residues. Deletions cut 5 bases from V and 2 bases from J, with 11 bases between. The CDR3 sequence: CATSVVRRTNEKLFF. The CDR3 DNA reads TGTGCCACCAGTGTCGTTCGTCGGACTAATGAAAAACTGTTTTTT.

Of note for this clone: One end of the junction varies from germline; a read error may be responsible. The chain uses TRBV30 and TRBJ1-1, with TRBD1 matching over 7 bases. This CDR3 comprises 9 residues. Germline lookup yields CDR1 GTSNPN and CDR2 SVGIG (reference sequence). The CDR3, as DNA: TGTGCCGGAGACCGGAAGGGGGCATTT. Translating gives CAGDRKGAF.

The chain carries TRBV5-4 and TRBJ1-2, with a tentative D call TRBD1 (6 bases). Trimming stripped 4 bases from V and 3 bases from J, with 22 bases between. CDR1 and CDR2 from the germline V gene are SGHNT and YYREEE (reference sequence). The CDR3 has 17 residues. DNA for the CDR3: TGTGCCAGCAGCCCAGCATCAGGGGCAGGATCATACTATGGCTACACCTTC. It codes for CASSPASGAGSYYGYTF.

This sequence joins TRBV4-3 and TRBJ1-1; 9 bases agree with TRBD1. Germline V gene sequence: CDR1 LGHNA, CDR2 YSLEER. The CDR3 is made up of 13 amino acids. The V segment lost 3 bases and the J segment 5 bases; nucleotides outside the gene matches: 1. The CDR3 here is CASSHDRGTEAFF. The CDR3 DNA reads TGCGCCAGCAGCCACGACAGGGGGACTGAAGCTTTCTTT.

The rearrangement uses TRBV19 and TRBJ1-1; TRBD1 agrees at 10 bases. J gave up 6 bases and V 6 bases, and 4 bases lay outside the gene matches. CDR1 and CDR2 from the germline V gene are LNHDA and SQIVND (reference sequence). This CDR3 is built from 13 residues. In nucleotides, the CDR3 is TGTGCCAGTAGCCGGGACAGGGGCCCTGAAGCTTTCTTT. Protein: CASSRDRGPEAFF.

This clone has more than one count but fewer than ten. This sequence joins TRBV28 and TRBJ1-4, with a weak D call TRBD1 (6 bases). The CDR3 consists of 14 residues. Germline-derived CDR1 and CDR2 are MDHEN and SYDVKM. V dropped 6 bases and J dropped 4 bases, with 12 bases sitting between them. Here the CDR3 reads CASRLGASNEKLFF. CDR3 sequence (DNA): TGTGCCAGCAGGTTGGGGGCTAGTAATGAAAAACTGTTTTTT. Full variable domain (outside the CDR3, taken from reference TRBV28 and TRBJ1-4): DVKVTQSSRYLVKRTGEKVFLECVQDMDHENMFWYRQDPGLGLRLIYFSYDVKMKEKGDIPEGYSVSREKKERFSLILESASTNQTSMYLCASRLGASNEKLFFGSGTQLSVL.

This rearrangement joins TRBV7-9 to TRBJ2-7; D may be TRBD1 (5 bases). Looked up from germline, CDR1 is SEHNR and CDR2 is FQNEAQ (reference sequence). Trimming took off 4 bases at V and 3 bases at J, with 10 bases between the two ends. The CDR3 is 13 amino acids. The chain's CDR3 is CASSSDDSYEQYF. CDR3 DNA sequence: TGTGCCAGCAGCTCAGACGACAGCTACGAGCAGTACTTC.

Concerning this clone: One end of the junction is discordant with germline, which a read error may explain. The J gene is TRBJ2-5, the V gene TRBV5-1; weak D call: TRBD1 (6 bases). Germline CDR1 is SGHRS and CDR2 is YFSETQ. The length of the CDR3 is 15 residues. CDR3 nucleotide sequence: TGCGCCAGCAGCCCTACGATTACAGGGCGAGAGACCCCGTACTTC. This codes for CASSPTITGRETPYF. Full variable domain (missing parts from reference TRBV5-1 and TRBJ2-5): KAGVTQTPRYLIKTRGQQVTLSCSPISGHRSVSWYQQTPGQGLQFLFEYFSETQRNKGNFPGRFSGRQFSNSRSEMNVSTLELGDSALYLCASSPTITGRETPYFGPGTRLLVL.

The V call is TRBV25-1, the J call TRBJ1-6, with D possibly TRBD1 on 5 matching bases. V was pared by 6 bases and J by 9 bases, with 15 bases between. The CDR3 is 14 residues long. Germline V gene sequence: CDR1 MGHDK, CDR2 SYGVNS. The CDR3 loop is CASREQVGPSPLHF. The CDR3 region has the DNA TGTGCCAGCAGAGAGCAAGTGGGGCCTTCACCCCTCCACTTT.

This chain joins TRBV27 and TRBJ2-5; D may be TRBD2 (7 bases). The CDR3 consists of 13 residues. Trimming pared 6 bases from V and 7 bases from J, leaving 15 bases between. Germline V gene data show CDR1 as MNHEY and CDR2 as SMNVEV (reference sequence). CDR3 in amino acids: CASSRVGGGTQYF. CDR3 coding DNA: TGTGCCAGCAGCCGCGTGGGAGGGGGGACCCAGTACTTC.

This rearrangement joins TRBV30 to TRBJ1-5, with 7 bases identical to TRBD1. The CDR3 contains 14 residues. CDR1 and CDR2 (germline): GTSNPN, SVGIG (reference sequence). V trimming: 4 bases; J trimming: 0 bases; junction bases outside the gene matches: 3. The chain's CDR3 is CAWTTGYSNQPQHF. The CDR3 nucleotides read TGTGCCTGGACGACAGGGTATAGCAATCAGCCCCAGCATTTT.

This chain connects TRBV11-1 to TRBJ2-7; 8 bases fit TRBD2. CDR1 and CDR2 (germline): SGHAT, FQDESV (reference sequence). After removal of 5 bases from V and 3 bases from J, the junction contained 9 bases not matched to a gene. This CDR3 has 15 amino acids. The CDR3 nucleotides read TGTGCCAGCAGCAAACAGCGGGGGACGCTCTACGAGCAGTACTTC. It yields the protein CASSKQRGTLYEQYF.

Of note for this clone: Other DNA sequences in this specimen translate into the identical CDR3. The chain combines TRBV14 with TRBJ2-3; D is unclear. This CDR3 has 12 residues. V lost 4 bases and J lost 0, with 2 bases in between. CDR1 is SGHDN, CDR2 FVKESK, per germline. The CDR3 loop reads CASSPSTDTQYF. The CDR3 DNA sequence: TGTGCCAGCAGCCCTAGCACAGATACGCAGTATTTT.

This clone was seen only once. The chain couples TRBV7-2 to TRBJ2-2, with 12 bases lining up with TRBD2. Losses at the gene ends were 3 bases for V and 1 base for J; bases not matched to a gene: 3. The CDR3 spans 17 residues. The germline V gene has CDR1 SGHTA and CDR2 FQGNSA. DNA of the CDR3: TGTGCCAGCAGCTTCGGGGGACTAGCGGGGAACACCGGGGAGCTGTTTTTT. This sequence encodes CASSFGGLAGNTGELFF.

This chain connects TRBV4-2 to TRBJ2-3, with D perhaps matching TRBD2 (5 bases). Germline V gene sequence: CDR1 LGHNA, CDR2 YNFKEQ. Trimming removed 4 bases at V and 2 bases at J, with 13 bases between. The CDR3 is 15 amino acids. This CDR3 is CASSLFSGNTDTQYF. The CDR3, as DNA: TGTGCCAGCAGCCTCTTCAGCGGAAACACAGATACGCAGTATTTT.

The CDR3 DNA reads as TGTGCCAGCAGCTTAGGGGTAGCACAGGGGGCCTACGAGCAGTACTTC. Amino acid sequence: CASSLGVAQGAYEQYF. The chain employs TRBV7-2 and TRBJ2-7; TRBD1 matches at 8 bases. V shed 1 base, J shed 2 bases, and the junction held 7 bases outside the gene matches. This CDR3 contains 16 residues. The V gene's germline CDR1 is SGHTA and CDR2 FQGNSA.

The chain has TRBV29-1 and TRBJ1-1; TRBD1 agrees at 8 bases. The germline CDR1 and CDR2 sequences are SQVTM and ANQGSEA. This CDR3 comprises 17 residues. The V and J ends lost 7 bases and 1 base, in that order; junction bases with no gene match: 17. For the CDR3, the DNA is TGCAGCGCTTTCACCCAGATACAGGGGGGCAAGAACACTGAAGCTTTCTTT. Its translation: CSAFTQIQGGKNTEAFF. The full variable domain, rest sourced from reference TRBV29-1 and TRBJ1-1, is SAVISQKPSRDICQRGTSLTIQCQVDSQVTMMFWYRQQPGQSLTLIATANQGSEATYESGFVIDKFPISRPNLTFSTLTVSNMSPEDSSIYLCSAFTQIQGGKNTEAFFGQGTRLTVV.

The chain links TRBV29-1 to TRBJ2-2; 7 nucleotides agree with TRBD1. V trimming: 3 bases; J trimming: 7 bases; junction bases outside the gene matches: 8. The germline CDR1 and CDR2 sequences are SQVTM and ANQGSEA. The CDR3 runs to 14 residues. CDR3 region: CSVDCGTADGELFF. The CDR3 nucleotides are TGCAGCGTTGATTGTGGGACAGCGGACGGGGAGCTGTTTTTT.

The chain has TRBV5-1 and TRBJ1-4; 9 bases map to TRBD1. The V and J ends lost 4 bases and 8 bases, in that order; junction bases with no gene match: 9. The V gene's germline CDR1 is SGHRS and CDR2 YFSETQ. This CDR3 spans 15 amino acids. CDR3 amino acids: CASSDPDRGWEKLFF. The CDR3 DNA is TGCGCCAGCAGCGATCCGGACAGGGGCTGGGAAAAACTGTTTTTT. The entire variable domain, with the rest obtained from reference TRBV5-1 and TRBJ1-4, is as follows: KAGVTQTPRYLIKTRGQQVTLSCSPISGHRSVSWYQQTPGQGLQFLFEYFSETQRNKGNFPGRFSGRQFSNSRSEMNVSTLELGDSALYLCASSDPDRGWEKLFFGSGTQLSVL.

The genes are TRBV4-2 and TRBJ2-1, with 10 nucleotides matching TRBD2. Trimming removed 4 bases from V and 3 bases from J; junction bases left unmatched: 6. The CDR3 length is 16 residues. Germline V CDR1 and CDR2: LGHNA, YNFKEQ. CDR3 loop: CASSRPLAGGYNEQFF. The CDR3 DNA reads TGTGCCAGCAGCCGGCCCTTAGCGGGGGGCTACAATGAGCAGTTCTTC.

The chain is built from TRBV6-5 and TRBJ2-7; D perhaps matches TRBD1 (5 bases). CDR3 length equals 14 residues. Germline CDR1 and CDR2: MNHEY and SVGAGI. With 7 bases removed from V and 3 bases from J, the gap between germline ends came to 16 bases. The DNA for the CDR3 is TGTGCCAGCACCGTACAGGTACTCTTCTACGAGCAGTACTTC. This gives the protein CASTVQVLFYEQYF.

The chain recombines TRBV28 with TRBJ1-4, with 11 bases lining up with TRBD1. Trimming at V came to 6 bases and at J to 8 bases, leaving 8 bases not matched to a gene. The CDR3 totals 15 residues. The germline gives CDR1 MDHEN, CDR2 SYDVKM. The CDR3: CASSLPGQGGEKLFF. The CDR3, as DNA: TGTGCCAGCAGCCTACCGGGACAGGGGGGCGAAAAACTGTTTTTT.

This clone was seen only a few times. V usage is TRBV2 and J usage is TRBJ1-5; D unresolved. Germline V gene sequence: CDR1 SNHLY, CDR2 FYNNEI. V lost 7 bases and J 1 base, leaving 8 bases between the germline ends. CDR3 length equals 13 residues. The CDR3 spells CASTWQSNQPQHF. CDR3 DNA: TGTGCCAGCACATGGCAGAGCAATCAGCCCCAGCATTTT. Based on the CDR3 plus reference TRBV2 and TRBJ1-5, the full variable domain is EPEVTQTPSHQVTQMGQEVILRCVPISNHLYFYWYRQILGQKVEFLVSFYNNEISEKSEIFDDQFSVERPDGSNFTLKIRSTKLEDSAMYFCASTWQSNQPQHFGDGTRLSIL.

This clone was seen only once. This chain joins TRBV7-9 and TRBJ1-1; 9 bases map to TRBD1. V shed 3 bases, J shed 8 bases, and the junction held 4 bases outside the gene matches. Germline-derived CDR1 and CDR2 are SEHNR and FQNEAQ (reference sequence). The CDR3 consists of 13 residues. The CDR3 DNA follows: TGTGCCAGCAGCTTTCAGACAGGGGGAGAAGCTTTCTTT. Translating gives CASSFQTGGEAFF.

The genes are TRBV18 and TRBJ2-3, with D hard to call. The CDR3 is 12 amino acids. Trimming took 5 bases from V and 6 from J, leaving 9 bases between them. CDR1 is KGHSH, CDR2 LQKENI, per germline. The DNA of the CDR3 is TGTGCCAGCTCATATATAATGGATACGCAGTATTTT. Its protein is CASSYIMDTQYF.

J is TRBJ2-5 and V is TRBV18, with 7 bases aligning to TRBD1. The junction had 4 bases not matched to a gene; V was cut back by 4 bases and J by 5 bases. Germline assignment: CDR1 KGHSH and CDR2 LQKENI. This CDR3 region has 13 residues. The CDR3 nucleotides read TGTGCCAGCTCACTACAGGGGATGGAGACCCAGTACTTC. Translating gives CASSLQGMETQYF.

The gene calls are TRBV18 and TRBJ2-3; 14 nucleotides line up with TRBD2. Trimming removed 3 bases from V and 5 bases from J; junction bases left unmatched: 4. The CDR3 has 16 residues. Germline-derived CDR1 and CDR2 are KGHSH and LQKENI. CDR3 region: CASSPRGTSGGDTQYF. CDR3 coding DNA: TGTGCCAGCTCACCCCGGGGGACTAGCGGGGGAGATACGCAGTATTTT.

The sample holds one count of this clone. Different DNA sequences within this sample yield the same CDR3. The gene calls are TRBV7-2 and TRBJ2-5; the D is unclear. The CDR3 length is 14 residues. Germline V gives CDR1 SGHTA, CDR2 FQGNSA. V lost 1 base to trimming and J lost 2 bases, with 8 bases between them. CDR3 sequence (DNA): TGTGCCAGCAGCTTAGGACACTTTCAAGAGACCCAGTACTTC. It codes for CASSLGHFQETQYF.

The V and J genes are TRBV5-8 and TRBJ1-5; D is perhaps TRBD1 (6 bases). Germline V gene sequence: CDR1 SGHTS, CDR2 YDEGEE. The CDR3 is 16 amino acids. Trimming stripped 3 bases from V and 0 bases from J, with 13 bases between. The CDR3 protein is CASSWRTGHSNQPQHF. The CDR3 DNA sequence: TGTGCCAGCAGCTGGAGAACAGGGCATAGCAATCAGCCCCAGCATTTT.

The V call is TRBV2, the J call TRBJ1-1, with 7 bases identical to TRBD1. CDR1 is SNHLY, CDR2 FYNNEI, per germline. The CDR3 spans 14 residues. J was trimmed by 1 base and V by 6 bases; bases with no gene match: 5. In DNA form, the CDR3 reads TGTGCCAGCAGACGGGGACAGCGGAACACTGAAGCTTTCTTT. Its translation: CASRRGQRNTEAFF.

This chain joins TRBV5-1 and TRBJ2-1; D might be TRBD1 (6 bases). From germline, CDR1 is SGHRS and CDR2 YFSETQ. This CDR3 has 13 residues. V lost 1 base and J lost 5, with 7 bases in between. CDR3 nucleotides: TGCGCCAGCAGCTTGAAGGGGGACAATGAGCAGTTCTTC. Encoded protein: CASSLKGDNEQFF.

V usage is TRBV28 and J usage is TRBJ1-5; D might be TRBD1 (5 bases). The length of the CDR3 is 17 residues. Germline assignment: CDR1 MDHEN and CDR2 SYDVKM. Trimming cost V 3 bases and J 2 bases, with 17 bases left between them. CDR3 nucleotide sequence: TGTGCCAGCAGTTTTCCCAACGGCAGGGCTGGCAATCAGCCCCAGCATTTT. This sequence encodes CASSFPNGRAGNQPQHF.